A selection of T cell receptor beta chains follows, all from one sample in a study of cytomegalovirus exposure and HLA in healthy donors. Here immunoSEQ multiplex PCR was the method, and the copy in TCRdb shows in-frame clones only, minus some. The sample carries around 100,000 clones, about 74% recorded once. Sequenced material: PBMCs. The source is a female donor in good health and CMV-seropositive. Both conserved end residues are part of each CDR3. Each record gives: CDR3 protein, CDR3 DNA, V gene, J gene, D gene, clone size. D genes are given only for firm matches. A row's size may be missing; if present it is once, few, many or a size class.

cdr3_aa: CASSNFRNTGELFF
cdr3_nt: TGTGCCAGCAGTAATTTTCGGAACACCGGGGAGCTGTTTTTT
v_call: TRBV7-9
j_call: TRBJ2-2
d_call: NA
clone_size: NA

cdr3_aa: CASSSRTGGTEAFF
cdr3_nt: TGTGCCAGCAGCTCTCGGACAGGGGGGACTGAAGCTTTCTTT
v_call: TRBV6-6
j_call: TRBJ1-1
d_call: TRBD1
clone_size: NA

cdr3_aa: CASSLQDTYNEQFF
cdr3_nt: TGTGCCAGCAGCTTACAGGATACCTACAATGAGCAGTTCTTC
v_call: TRBV27
j_call: TRBJ2-1
d_call: NA
clone_size: few

cdr3_aa: CASSPKQELPFYEQYF
cdr3_nt: TGTGCCAGCTCACCGAAACAGGAGTTACCGTTTTACGAGCAGTACTTC
v_call: TRBV18
j_call: TRBJ2-7
d_call: NA
clone_size: NA

cdr3_aa: CASSSRGEGGSYNEQFF
cdr3_nt: TGTGCCAGCAGCTCCCGGGGGGAGGGAGGCTCCTACAATGAGCAGTTCTTC
v_call: TRBV7-8
j_call: TRBJ2-1
d_call: TRBD2
clone_size: NA

cdr3_aa: CASSYWGRADTQYF
cdr3_nt: TGTGCCAGCAGTTACTGGGGGAGGGCAGATACGCAGTATTTT
v_call: TRBV6-5
j_call: TRBJ2-3
d_call: TRBD2
clone_size: NA

cdr3_aa: CASSPTRGVEAFF
cdr3_nt: TGTGCCAGCTCACCAACCAGGGGAGTCGAAGCTTTCTTT
v_call: TRBV18
j_call: TRBJ1-1
d_call: NA
clone_size: NA

cdr3_aa: CASSPDRAPGGYTF
cdr3_nt: TGCGCCAGCAGCCCAGACAGGGCCCCTGGTGGCTACACCTTC
v_call: TRBV5-1
j_call: TRBJ1-2
d_call: TRBD1
clone_size: NA

cdr3_aa: CASSRGTSGRAGPDTQYF
cdr3_nt: TGTGCCAGCAGCCGAGGGACTAGCGGGAGGGCCGGCCCAGATACGCAGTATTTT
v_call: TRBV4-2
j_call: TRBJ2-3
d_call: TRBD2
clone_size: NA

cdr3_aa: CASSLGQGAAQYF
cdr3_nt: TGTGCCAGCTCCCTGGGACAGGGGGCGGCGCAGTATTTT
v_call: TRBV18
j_call: TRBJ2-3
d_call: TRBD1
clone_size: NA

cdr3_aa: CSSSLAGLAGGNPFF
cdr3_nt: TGTTCCAGCAGCTTAGCGGGGCTAGCGGGAGGGAATCCGTTCTTC
v_call: TRBV7-9
j_call: TRBJ2-1
d_call: TRBD2
clone_size: NA

cdr3_aa: CASSGTGNSPLHF
cdr3_nt: TGTGCCAGCAGCGGAACGGGGAATTCACCCCTCCACTTT
v_call: TRBV7-8
j_call: TRBJ1-6
d_call: NA
clone_size: NA

cdr3_aa: CASTRLKRGGSTGELFF
cdr3_nt: TGTGCCAGCACACGATTGAAGAGGGGAGGGTCAACCGGGGAGCTGTTTTTT
v_call: TRBV11-1
j_call: TRBJ2-2
d_call: TRBD2
clone_size: NA

cdr3_aa: CASSSQGVQPQHF
cdr3_nt: TGTGCCAGCAGTTCACAGGGTGTACAGCCCCAGCATTTT
v_call: TRBV28
j_call: TRBJ1-5
d_call: NA
clone_size: NA